There are many counts of the clone carrying this T cell receptor (beta chain). The target antigen is unknown. The data are from a study of identical twins. Study results and caveats: Invariant MAIT and iNKT cells may have partly biased zero-insertion analyses.

TCRdb processed the 5' RACE reads anew with MiXCR; each CDR3 protein has one entry. The sample consists of 350,000 to 400,000 distinct CDR3 sequences, around 9% of them appearing once. Germline V CDR1 and CDR2: SQVTM, ANQGSEA. V lost 4 bases, J lost 8 bases, and 10 bases stayed unmatched. The CDR3 loop spans 14 amino acids. There were only healthy Caucasians among the donors. The chain joins TRBV29-1 to TRBJ2-1; 8 bases fit TRBD2. Sequencing used naive T cells sorted from blood. The sequence came from a woman aged 45-65 years in good health. CDR3 sequence: CSVVGTGGLDEQFF. The CDR3 DNA is TGCAGCGTTGTCGGAACGGGAGGGCTCGATGAGCAGTTCTTC.